What follows are 9 T cell receptor beta chains derived from one specimen sequenced in a study of identical twins. TCRdb re-derived calls from the 5' RACE reads in MiXCR, one entry per CDR3 protein. The data show some 570,000 distinct CDR3 sequences, around 20% seen once. These same data were also listed under a study on yellow fever vaccine responses in identical twins.

Sequencing was done on a sample of CD4+ T cells sorted from blood. The receptor source for this set is a young woman in good health.

This clonotype was detected only a few times. V usage is TRBV10-3 and J usage is TRBJ1-3; the D gene is possibly TRBD1 (5 bases). V gave up 3 bases and J gave up 2 bases, with 8 bases separating them. Germline CDR1 and CDR2: ENHRY and SYGVKD. The CDR3 length is 14 residues. DNA for the CDR3: TGTGCCATCAGTGATACGGGACCTGGAAACACCATATATTTT. It codes for CAISDTGPGNTIYF.

The rearrangement uses TRBV20-1 and TRBJ2-2, with D possibly being TRBD1 (6 bases). CDR1 DFQATT and CDR2 SNEGSKA come from the germline V gene (reference sequence). Trimming removed 3 bases at V and 0 bases at J, with 11 bases between. The length of the CDR3 is 15 residues. CDR3 amino acids: CSASSGTSNTGELFF. CDR3 DNA sequence: TGCAGTGCTAGTTCCGGGACATCGAACACCGGGGAGCTGTTTTTT.

This clonotype was picked up many times. The gene calls are TRBV10-3 and TRBJ2-1; 15 nucleotides match TRBD2. CDR3 length: 14 amino acids. Germline V gives CDR1 ENHRY, CDR2 SYGVKD. The ends lost 11 bases at V and 12 bases at J; junction bases unmatched: 11. The CDR3 nucleotides read TGTGCCGCCGGGACTAGCGGGGGGCGAAGAGGGCAGTTCTTC. It codes for CAAGTSGGRRGQFF.

V gene TRBV10-3 combines with J gene TRBJ2-7; 10 bases align to TRBD1. Germline assignment: CDR1 ENHRY and CDR2 SYGVKD. The V and J ends lost 3 bases and 4 bases, in that order; junction bases with no gene match: 6. This CDR3 contains 15 residues. Here the CDR3 reads CAISDDRGQVYEQYF. The DNA for the CDR3 is TGTGCCATCAGTGATGACAGGGGGCAGGTGTACGAGCAGTACTTC.

The chain employs TRBV3-1 and TRBJ2-4; no reliable D call. Germline V CDR1 and CDR2: LGHDT, YNNKEL (reference sequence). With 0 bases removed from V and 13 bases from J, the gap between germline ends came to 10 bases. There are 12 residues in the CDR3. The CDR3 here is CASSQDPHSQYF. CDR3 sequence (DNA): TGTGCCAGCAGCCAAGATCCCCACTCACAGTACTTC.

The chain employs TRBV27 and TRBJ2-3, with 8 positions matching TRBD2. The V gene end was trimmed by 4 bases and the J gene end by 3 bases; junction bases not matched to a gene: 6. Germline V gene sequence: CDR1 MNHEY, CDR2 SMNVEV (reference sequence). The CDR3 is made up of 15 amino acids. In DNA form, the CDR3 reads TGTGCCAGCAGTTCAGATAGCGGGATGACAGATACGCAGTATTTT. This encodes CASSSDSGMTDTQYF.

The table lists this clonotype with a few counts. The chain combines TRBV29-1 with TRBJ2-7; 8 bases align to TRBD2. Germline V gives CDR1 SQVTM, CDR2 ANQGSEA. Trimming cost V 6 bases and J 0 bases; bases outside gene matches: 10. The CDR3 totals 15 residues. CDR3 loop: CSVELSGTDSYEQYF. CDR3 nucleotides: TGCAGCGTCGAACTTAGCGGGACGGACTCCTACGAGCAGTACTTC.

The chain uses TRBV12-3 or TRBV12-4 and TRBJ2-3; no definite D call. The ends were cut back, 0 bases at V and 6 bases at J, with 13 bases in the middle. The length of the CDR3 is 15 residues. The CDR3: CASSLAAHSRDTQYF. Here the CDR3 DNA reads TGTGCCAGCAGTTTAGCGGCCCACAGTCGGGATACGCAGTATTTT.

This chain links TRBV12-3 or TRBV12-4 with TRBJ2-2, with 9 bases that match TRBD2. The junction had 9 bases not matched to a gene; V was cut back by 6 bases and J by 4 bases. The CDR3 sequence is 16 residues long. CDR3 amino acids: CASSRLAGKATGELFF. The CDR3 DNA reads TGTGCCAGCAGCCGTCTAGCGGGAAAGGCCACCGGGGAGCTGTTTTTT.